The 10 T cell receptor beta chains listed next were all sequenced from one sample in a study of blood T cell repertoires in COVID-19 (TCRdb year 2020). The receptor library was made with the immunoSEQ multiplex PCR assay. The table was pulled from immuneACCESS by TCRdb, which kept in-frame rearrangements only. Such tables lose some clones; where checked, under half of the loss comes from unresolved V genes, and the rest has no known cause. The sample data list around 220,000 clones, and 65% to 80% of these were observed just once. The ten largest clones add up to 4% of the sample. The sequencing input was peripheral blood. Receptor source: a middle-aged woman with active or convalescent COVID-19.

The CDR3 DNA is TGCGCCAGCAGCCTACGCACAGATACGCAGTATTTT. Protein: CASSLRTDTQYF. J is TRBJ2-3 and V is TRBV5-1; no clear D gene. Germline V gives CDR1 SGHRS, CDR2 YFSETQ. With 4 bases removed from V and 1 base from J, the gap between germline ends came to 4 bases. The CDR3 consists of 12 residues.

The genes are TRBV3-1 (or the pseudogene TRBV3-2) and TRBJ1-4; D gene unclear. The germline V gene has CDR1 LGHDT and CDR2 YNNKEL (reference sequence). This CDR3 is 16 amino acids long. Trimming cost V 0 bases and J 8 bases, with 16 bases left between them. The CDR3, as DNA: TGTGCCAGCAGCCAAGATAGGCGGGGATTTGAAGAAAAACTGTTTTTT. This encodes CASSQDRRGFEEKLFF.

This clone showed up just a few times. This chain links TRBV7-2 with TRBJ1-2; D uncertain. The CDR3 loop spans 14 amino acids. CDR1 is SGHTA, CDR2 FQGNSA, per germline. Trimming cost V 1 base and J 1 base, with 7 bases left between them. The CDR3 protein is CASSLDSVNYGYTF. The CDR3 bases are TGTGCCAGCAGCTTAGACTCTGTTAACTATGGCTACACCTTC. The full variable domain, rest sourced from reference TRBV7-2 and TRBJ1-2, is GAGVSQSPSNKVTEKGKDVELRCDPISGHTALYWYRQSLGQGLEFLIYFQGNSAPDKSGLPSDRFSAERTGGSVSTLTIQRTQQEDSAVYLCASSLDSVNYGYTFGSGTRLTVV.

This rearrangement joins TRBV6-5 to TRBJ1-5; D unresolved. The CDR3 covers 13 residues. V lost 7 bases and J lost 5, with 12 bases in between. Germline V gene data show CDR1 as MNHEY and CDR2 as SVGAGI. CDR3 in DNA: TGTGCCAGCATAGCCCTGGCGGATCAGCCCCAGCATTTT. Protein: CASIALADQPQHF.

The chain combines TRBV5-6 with TRBJ1-3; the D is unclear. The CDR3 totals 14 residues. V lost 0 bases and J 2 bases, leaving 6 bases between the germline ends. Looked up from germline, CDR1 is SGHDT and CDR2 is YYEEEE. The DNA for the CDR3 is TGTGCCAGCAGCTTGGACGCAGCTGGAAACACCATATATTTT. Its translation is CASSLDAAGNTIYF.

The table lists this clone with a few counts. The identical CDR3 is also encoded by other nucleotide sequences in the sample. In nucleotides, the CDR3 is TGTGCCAGCTCACCAGGCCAGAACACTGAAGCTTTCTTT. As protein: CASSPGQNTEAFF. The rearrangement uses TRBV18 and TRBJ1-1; D uncertain. V lost 2 bases and J 1 base, leaving 5 bases between the germline ends. The germline V gene encodes CDR1 KGHSH and CDR2 LQKENI. This CDR3 region has 13 residues.

The V gene is TRBV2, the J gene TRBJ1-5, with D maybe TRBD1 (6 bases). The germline V and J ends were trimmed by 6 bases and 7 bases, with 16 bases remaining between them. This CDR3 contains 14 residues. The germline V gene encodes CDR1 SNHLY and CDR2 FYNNEI. In DNA form, the CDR3 reads TGTGCCAGCAGGGGGGCGGTCCGGGGACAGCCCCAGCATTTT. Protein: CASRGAVRGQPQHF. Based on the CDR3 plus reference TRBV2 and TRBJ1-5, the full variable domain is EPEVTQTPSHQVTQMGQEVILRCVPISNHLYFYWYRQILGQKVEFLVSFYNNEISEKSEIFDDQFSVERPDGSNFTLKIRSTKLEDSAMYFCASRGAVRGQPQHFGDGTRLSIL.

This chain joins TRBV5-4 and TRBJ2-1, with a tentative D call TRBD1 (5 bases). This CDR3 has 12 amino acids. Germline CDR1 is SGHNT and CDR2 is YYREEE (reference sequence). V lost 5 bases and J lost 4, with 7 bases in between. The CDR3: CASRGRYNEQFF. Written as DNA, the CDR3 is TGTGCCAGCAGGGGGCGATACAATGAGCAGTTCTTC. The entire variable domain, with the rest obtained from reference TRBV5-4 and TRBJ2-1, is as follows: ETGVTQSPTHLIKTRGQQVTLRCSSQSGHNTVSWYQQALGQGPQFIFQYYREEENGRGNFPPRFSGLQFPNYSSELNVNALELDDSALYLCASRGRYNEQFFGPGTRLTVL.

V usage is TRBV5-3 and J usage is TRBJ1-4, with TRBD1 matching 9 bases. TRBV5-3 is recorded as an ORF, its role being uncertain. Trimming removed 3 bases from V and 2 bases from J; junction bases left unmatched: 8. This CDR3 is 17 amino acids long. CDR3: CARSSLGDRGTNEKLFF. The CDR3 DNA follows: TGTGCCAGAAGCTCCCTGGGAGACAGGGGGACTAATGAAAAACTGTTTTTT.

This clone came up a few times. The chain is built from TRBV27 and TRBJ1-6, with D uncertain. Trimming pared 8 bases from V and 4 bases from J, leaving 15 bases between. The CDR3 loop spans 15 amino acids. The germline V gene has CDR1 MNHEY and CDR2 SMNVEV (reference sequence). This chain's CDR3 is CASRSDGVYNSPLHF. In DNA form, the CDR3 reads TGTGCCAGCCGATCGGACGGGGTGTATAATTCACCCCTCCACTTT.